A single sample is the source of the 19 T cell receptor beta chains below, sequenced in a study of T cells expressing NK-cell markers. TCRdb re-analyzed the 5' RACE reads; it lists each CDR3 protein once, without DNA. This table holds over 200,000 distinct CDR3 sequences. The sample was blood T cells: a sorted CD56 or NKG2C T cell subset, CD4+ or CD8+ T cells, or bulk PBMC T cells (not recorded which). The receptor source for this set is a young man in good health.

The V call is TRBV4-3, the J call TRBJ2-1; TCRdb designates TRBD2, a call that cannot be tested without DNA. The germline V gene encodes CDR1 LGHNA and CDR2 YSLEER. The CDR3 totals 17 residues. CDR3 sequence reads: CASSRGVSGSSYNEQFF.

The CDR3 loop is CASSRAGDGTEAFF. This sequence joins TRBV27 and TRBJ1-1. The CDR3 sequence is 14 residues long. Per the germline V gene, CDR1 is MNHEY and CDR2 is SMNVEV (reference sequence).

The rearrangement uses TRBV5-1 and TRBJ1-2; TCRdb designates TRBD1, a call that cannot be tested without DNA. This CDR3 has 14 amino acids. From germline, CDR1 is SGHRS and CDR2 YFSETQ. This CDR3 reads CASSRTGLSYGYTF.

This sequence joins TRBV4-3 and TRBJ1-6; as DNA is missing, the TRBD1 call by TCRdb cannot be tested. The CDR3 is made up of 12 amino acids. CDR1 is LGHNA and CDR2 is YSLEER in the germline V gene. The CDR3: CASSQSAGHLHF.

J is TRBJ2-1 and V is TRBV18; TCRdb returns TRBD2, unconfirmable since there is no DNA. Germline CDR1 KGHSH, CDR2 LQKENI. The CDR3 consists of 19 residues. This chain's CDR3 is CASSPLTSGRGGSYNEQFF.

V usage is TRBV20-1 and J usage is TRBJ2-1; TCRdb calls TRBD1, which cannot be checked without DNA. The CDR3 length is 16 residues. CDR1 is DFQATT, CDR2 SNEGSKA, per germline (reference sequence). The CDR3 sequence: CSAQRPGTGGYNEQFF.

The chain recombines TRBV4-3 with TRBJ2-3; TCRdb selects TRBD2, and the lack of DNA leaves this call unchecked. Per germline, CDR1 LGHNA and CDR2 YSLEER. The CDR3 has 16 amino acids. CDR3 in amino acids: CASSQVAGGGTDTQYF.

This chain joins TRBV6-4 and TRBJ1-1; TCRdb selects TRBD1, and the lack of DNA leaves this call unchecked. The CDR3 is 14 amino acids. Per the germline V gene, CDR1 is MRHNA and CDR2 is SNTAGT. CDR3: CASRETAMNTEAFF.

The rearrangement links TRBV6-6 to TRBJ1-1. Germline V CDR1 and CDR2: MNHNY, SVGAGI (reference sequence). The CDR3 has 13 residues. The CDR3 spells CASSYRVGTEAFF.

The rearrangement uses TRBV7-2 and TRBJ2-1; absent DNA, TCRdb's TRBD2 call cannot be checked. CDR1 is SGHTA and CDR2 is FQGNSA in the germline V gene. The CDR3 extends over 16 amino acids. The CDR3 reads CASSLIRLAAYNEQFF.

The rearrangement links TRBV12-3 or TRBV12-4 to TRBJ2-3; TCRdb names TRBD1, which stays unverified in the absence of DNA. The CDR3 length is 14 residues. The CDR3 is CASSTRQLADTQYF.

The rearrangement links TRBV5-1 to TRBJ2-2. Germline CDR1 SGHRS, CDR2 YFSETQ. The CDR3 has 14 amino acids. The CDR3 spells CASGLAGDAGELFF. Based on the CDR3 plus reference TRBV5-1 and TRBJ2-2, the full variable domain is KAGVTQTPRYLIKTRGQQVTLSCSPISGHRSVSWYQQTPGQGLQFLFEYFSETQRNKGNFPGRFSGRQFSNSRSEMNVSTLELGDSALYLCASGLAGDAGELFFGEGSRLTVL.

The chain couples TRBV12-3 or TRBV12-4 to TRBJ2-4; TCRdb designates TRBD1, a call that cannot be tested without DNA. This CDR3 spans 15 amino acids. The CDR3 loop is CASSSQGGAKNIQYF.

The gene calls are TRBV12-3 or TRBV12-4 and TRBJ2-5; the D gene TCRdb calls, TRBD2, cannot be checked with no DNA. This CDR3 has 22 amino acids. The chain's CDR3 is CASSFGPASVLPSGKGVETQYF.

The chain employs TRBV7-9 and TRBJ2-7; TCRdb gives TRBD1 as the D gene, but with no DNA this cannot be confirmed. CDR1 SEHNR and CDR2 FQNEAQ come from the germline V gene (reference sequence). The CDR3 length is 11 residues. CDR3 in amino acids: CASSLDRGRYF. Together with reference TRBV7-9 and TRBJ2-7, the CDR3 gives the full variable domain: DTGVSQNPRHKITKRGQNVTFRCDPISEHNRLYWYRQTLGQGPEFLTYFQNEAQLEKSRLLSDRFSAERPKGSFSTLEIQRTEQGDSAMYLCASSLDRGRYFGPGTRLTVT.

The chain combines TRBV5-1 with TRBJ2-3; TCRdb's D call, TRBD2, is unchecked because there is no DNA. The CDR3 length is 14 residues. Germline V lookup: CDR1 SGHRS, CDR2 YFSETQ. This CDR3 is CASRWTGGGDTQYF. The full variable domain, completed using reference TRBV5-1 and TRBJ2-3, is KAGVTQTPRYLIKTRGQQVTLSCSPISGHRSVSWYQQTPGQGLQFLFEYFSETQRNKGNFPGRFSGRQFSNSRSEMNVSTLELGDSALYLCASRWTGGGDTQYFGPGTRLTVL.

The CDR3 here is CASSDGGSHHF. The genes are TRBV6-4 and TRBJ1-6. The CDR3 covers 11 residues. Germline CDR1 MRHNA, CDR2 SNTAGT.

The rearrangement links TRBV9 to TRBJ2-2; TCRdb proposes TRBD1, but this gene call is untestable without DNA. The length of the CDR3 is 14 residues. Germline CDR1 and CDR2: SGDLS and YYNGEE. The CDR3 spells CASSNRGDTGELFF.

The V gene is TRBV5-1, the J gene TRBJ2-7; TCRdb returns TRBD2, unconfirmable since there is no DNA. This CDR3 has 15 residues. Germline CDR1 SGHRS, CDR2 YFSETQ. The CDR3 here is CASSLALAGEGEQYF.